The 19 T cell receptor beta chains listed next were all sequenced from one sample in a study of beta chain features in type 1 diabetes. Regarding the study as a whole: TCRB CDR3s were moderately but significantly shorter in Type 1 diabetes patients in all four CD4+ subsets.

These TCRs are of unknown antigen specificity. The authors reverse transcribed all of the isolated RNA, so sequencing captured expressed TCRB transcripts. Assay used: immunoSEQ multiplex PCR; TCRdb lists only in-frame clones, some missing. The table has 500,000 to 800,000 clones, 9.5% to 15% seen once. The sequenced sample was naive CD4+ T cells from blood. The receptors were sampled from a man aged 25-45 years with type 1 diabetes.

The chain links TRBV18 to TRBJ1-1, with D unclear. CDR3 size: 11 residues. V gave up 6 bases and J gave up 8 bases, with 10 bases separating them. Looked up from germline, CDR1 is KGHSH and CDR2 is LQKENI. The CDR3 DNA is TGTGCCAGCTCCTTAACAGTAGAAGCTTTCTTT. Amino acid sequence: CASSLTVEAFF. Drawing the rest from reference TRBV18 and TRBJ1-1, the complete variable domain is NAGVMQNPRHLVRRRGQEARLRCSPMKGHSHVYWYRQLPEEGLKFMVYLQKENIIDESGMPKERFSAEFPKEGPSILRIQQVVRGDSAAYFCASSLTVEAFFGQGTRLTVV.

The chain links TRBV7-2 to TRBJ2-1; 7 bases agree with TRBD2. V lost 3 bases, J lost 8 bases, and 7 bases stayed unmatched. Germline CDR1 is SGHTA and CDR2 is FQGNSA. The CDR3 is 14 amino acids. CDR3 sequence (DNA): TGTGCCAGCAGCTTCGCGGGGGATAGCGATGAGCAGTTCTTC. Its protein is CASSFAGDSDEQFF.

This clone came up a few times. The chain carries TRBV18 and TRBJ2-5; TRBD2 matches at 11 bases. The CDR3 spans 16 residues. In germline, CDR1 is KGHSH, CDR2 LQKENI. The ends lost 0 bases at V and 5 bases at J; junction bases unmatched: 5. DNA of the CDR3: TGTGCCAGCTCACCACCACTAGCGGGGGACATGGAGACCCAGTACTTC. It codes for CASSPPLAGDMETQYF.

This clone was counted a few times. The V gene is TRBV29-1, the J gene TRBJ1-1; no firm D call. The V end lost 4 bases, the J end lost 1 base, and 10 bases lay between the germline ends. The germline CDR1 and CDR2 sequences are SQVTM and ANQGSEA. The CDR3 is 13 residues long. The CDR3 DNA follows: TGCAGCGTTGCGCCGCAAGGGAACACTGAAGCTTTCTTT. It yields the protein CSVAPQGNTEAFF.

This clone was seen a few times. J is TRBJ2-1 and V is TRBV9; 10 positions agree with TRBD2. Germline V gene sequence: CDR1 SGDLS, CDR2 YYNGEE. This CDR3 comprises 19 residues. The V gene end was trimmed by 4 bases and the J gene end by 3 bases; junction bases not matched to a gene: 16. CDR3 region: CASSPRLGLAGALYNEQFF. The CDR3 DNA reads as TGTGCCAGCAGCCCCCGACTCGGTCTAGCGGGGGCCCTCTACAATGAGCAGTTCTTC.

The chain employs TRBV30 and TRBJ1-2; D perhaps matches TRBD1 (5 bases). The V end was cut by 4 bases, the J end by 12 bases, with 15 bases between. This CDR3 has 11 residues. Germline-derived CDR1 and CDR2 are GTSNPN and SVGIG (reference sequence). CDR3 region: CAWIGAKVDTF. CDR3 nucleotide sequence: TGTGCCTGGATAGGGGCCAAGGTTGACACCTTC.

The chain recombines TRBV27 with TRBJ1-2; D may be TRBD1 (6 bases). The V and J ends lost 3 bases and 5 bases respectively, with 22 bases between them. Germline values: CDR1 MNHEY, CDR2 SMNVEV (reference sequence). This CDR3 has 17 amino acids. CDR3 amino acids: CASSLQGTGRQLYGYTF. CDR3 in DNA: TGTGCCAGCAGTTTGCAGGGCACAGGGAGACAACTATATGGCTACACCTTC.

This chain links TRBV25-1 with TRBJ1-2; the D is unclear. The CDR3 extends over 13 amino acids. The germline V gene has CDR1 MGHDK and CDR2 SYGVNS. V was trimmed by 2 bases and J by 5 bases, leaving 9 bases between them. CDR3 amino acids: CASSEGTGYGYTF. Here the CDR3 DNA reads TGTGCCAGCAGTGAAGGAACGGGTTATGGCTACACCTTC.

A few counts support this clone. V gene TRBV2 combines with J gene TRBJ2-5; D might be TRBD2 (6 bases). Germline V gene data show CDR1 as SNHLY and CDR2 as FYNNEI. The CDR3 loop spans 14 amino acids. The V end was cut by 4 bases, the J end by 5 bases, with 14 bases between. This CDR3 reads CASSVITSKETQYF. In DNA, the CDR3 is TGTGCCAGCAGTGTCATAACTAGCAAGGAGACCCAGTACTTC. Drawing the rest from reference TRBV2 and TRBJ2-5, the complete variable domain is EPEVTQTPSHQVTQMGQEVILRCVPISNHLYFYWYRQILGQKVEFLVSFYNNEISEKSEIFDDQFSVERPDGSNFTLKIRSTKLEDSAMYFCASSVITSKETQYFGPGTRLLVL.

The V call is TRBV25-1, the J call TRBJ2-7; D unclear. Germline assignment: CDR1 MGHDK and CDR2 SYGVNS. The CDR3 runs to 13 residues. Trimming pared 1 base from V and 7 bases from J, leaving 11 bases between. Written as DNA, the CDR3 is TGTGCCAGCAGTGAATTAGCCCACTTTGAGCAGTACTTC. The encoded protein is CASSELAHFEQYF.

This rearrangement joins TRBV9 to TRBJ2-1, with 14 bases that match TRBD2. There are 18 residues in the CDR3. CDR1 and CDR2 (germline): SGDLS, YYNGEE. Trimming removed 4 bases from V and 5 bases from J; junction bases left unmatched: 11. CDR3 DNA: TGTGCCAGCAGCCCACTCTGGACTAGCGGGGGGATTGACAATGAGCAGTTCTTC. Translating it yields CASSPLWTSGGIDNEQFF.

This clone has a handful of counts. The chain joins TRBV11-2 to TRBJ2-4; D might be TRBD2 (7 bases). CDR1 is SGHAT, CDR2 FQNNGV, per germline. V was clipped by 5 bases and J by 8 bases, with 13 bases between them. This CDR3 is built from 13 residues. The DNA for the CDR3 is TGTGCCAGCAGCCCGGGGGGCCGGGACATTCAGTACTTC. This codes for CASSPGGRDIQYF. Full variable domain (outside the CDR3, taken from reference TRBV11-2 and TRBJ2-4): EAGVAQSPRYKIIEKRQSVAFWCNPISGHATLYWYQQILGQGPKLLIQFQNNGVVDDSQLPKDRFSAERLKGVDSTLKIQPAKLEDSAVYLCASSPGGRDIQYFGAGTRLSVL.

The table lists this clone with a few counts. CDR3 nucleotides: TGTGCCAGCAGCTTAGATCAAGGGGAAACCTTCTGGTATGGCTACACCTTC. Protein sequence: CASSLDQGETFWYGYTF. The J gene is TRBJ1-2, the V gene TRBV11-2, with TRBD1 as a possible D gene (5 bases). Per the germline V gene, CDR1 is SGHAT and CDR2 is FQNNGV. Deletions cut 0 bases from V and 5 bases from J, with 19 bases between. The length of the CDR3 is 17 residues.

There are a few counts of this clone. This rearrangement joins TRBV2 to TRBJ1-1; weak D call: TRBD1 (5 bases). Germline CDR1 is SNHLY and CDR2 is FYNNEI. CDR3 length equals 14 residues. The V end lost 2 bases, the J end lost 0 bases, and 7 bases lay between the germline ends. The CDR3: CASSEQGVNTEAFF. CDR3 bases: TGTGCCAGCAGTGAACAGGGAGTGAACACTGAAGCTTTCTTT.

This chain connects TRBV29-1 to TRBJ2-1; D is ambiguous. Germline V lookup: CDR1 SQVTM, CDR2 ANQGSEA. V gave up 4 bases and J gave up 6 bases, with 28 bases separating them. This CDR3 is built from 18 residues. This chain's CDR3 is CSVVIGMVAQSLGNEQFF. CDR3 nucleotide sequence: TGCAGCGTTGTTATTGGCATGGTGGCCCAATCCCTTGGCAATGAGCAGTTCTTC.

The chain couples TRBV12-5 to TRBJ2-1; 7 nucleotides align to TRBD1. Germline CDR1 and CDR2: LGHNT and FRNRAP. The V gene end was trimmed by 8 bases and the J gene end by 5 bases; junction bases not matched to a gene: 6. The CDR3 extends over 13 amino acids. CDR3: CASRQGNDNEQFF. The CDR3 nucleotides read TGTGCTAGTCGACAGGGAAACGACAATGAGCAGTTCTTC.

This chain links TRBV11-2 with TRBJ2-7; D possibly corresponds to TRBD2 (5 bases). Germline CDR1 and CDR2: SGHAT and FQNNGV. This CDR3 spans 15 amino acids. Trimming removed 5 bases from V and 2 bases from J, with 16 bases in between. The DNA of the CDR3 is TGTGCCAGCAGCCCACGCCCGAGCGGTCCCTACGAGCAGTACTTC. Translating gives CASSPRPSGPYEQYF.

This clone was detected only a few times. The chain employs TRBV11-2 and TRBJ2-7, with 12 bases matching TRBD2. CDR1 is SGHAT and CDR2 is FQNNGV in the germline V gene. The V segment lost 5 bases and the J segment 3 bases; nucleotides outside the gene matches: 5. The CDR3 is made up of 15 amino acids. The CDR3 nucleotides read TGTGCCAGCAGCATACAGACTAGCGGGGGCTACGAGCAGTACTTC. This sequence encodes CASSIQTSGGYEQYF.

The V call is TRBV29-1, the J call TRBJ1-3; D gene uncertain. The CDR3 consists of 12 residues. With 5 bases removed from V and 6 bases from J, the gap between germline ends came to 11 bases. From germline, CDR1 is SQVTM and CDR2 ANQGSEA. The CDR3 here is CSVQPAENTIYF. Here the CDR3 DNA reads TGCAGCGTTCAGCCAGCCGAAAACACCATATATTTT.